Shown below are 25 T cell receptor beta chains from a single sample sequenced in a study of blood T cell repertoires in COVID-19. Using immunoSEQ multiplex PCR, the repertoire was profiled, and TCRdb retains in-frame clones only, with some absent. The sample shows a few hundred thousand clones, approximately 90% of them seen only once. The sequenced sample was peripheral blood. These receptor sequences come from a young man with active or convalescent COVID-19.

The chain employs TRBV18 and TRBJ2-1, with D perhaps matching TRBD1 (6 bases). The V end lost 6 bases, the J end lost 5 bases, and 11 bases lay between the germline ends. The CDR3 contains 13 residues. CDR1 KGHSH and CDR2 LQKENI come from the germline V gene. CDR3 sequence: CASSPDSHNEQFF. The DNA for the CDR3 is TGTGCCAGCTCTCCGGACAGTCACAATGAGCAGTTCTTC.

The gene calls are TRBV15 and TRBJ2-5; D possibly corresponds to TRBD2 (5 bases). Deletions cut 4 bases from V and 1 base from J, with 10 bases between. Per the germline V gene, CDR1 is LNHNV and CDR2 is YYDKDF (reference sequence). CDR3 length: 14 residues. Here the CDR3 reads CATSTYAGQETQYF. CDR3 DNA sequence: TGTGCCACCAGCACCTACGCGGGCCAAGAGACCCAGTACTTC.

J is TRBJ2-2 and V is TRBV7-8; TRBD2 is a possible D gene (5 bases). V was trimmed by 1 base and J by 4 bases, leaving 13 bases between them. The CDR3 totals 16 residues. Germline V gene data show CDR1 as SGHVS and CDR2 as FQNEAQ. The CDR3 spells CASSLGRVRGTGELFF. CDR3 bases: TGTGCCAGCAGCTTAGGTCGCGTACGGGGCACCGGGGAGCTGTTTTTT.

The J gene is TRBJ1-1, the V gene TRBV27, with TRBD1 identical over 7 bases. Germline lookup yields CDR1 MNHEY and CDR2 SMNVEV (reference sequence). The trim removed 5 bases at V and 1 base at J, leaving 7 bases unmatched. The CDR3 loop spans 15 amino acids. This chain's CDR3 is CASSIMTGQNTEAFF. The CDR3 coding sequence is TGTGCCAGCAGTATAATGACAGGGCAGAACACTGAAGCTTTCTTT.

This chain links TRBV29-1 with TRBJ2-5; maybe TRBD1 (5 bases). V lost 5 bases and J lost 2, with 9 bases in between. The CDR3 has 12 amino acids. Germline CDR1 reads SQVTM; CDR2 reads ANQGSEA. CDR3 protein: CSVWGSQETQYF. CDR3 sequence (DNA): TGCAGCGTTTGGGGCAGTCAAGAGACCCAGTACTTC.

This chain joins TRBV21-1 and TRBJ2-7; TRBD2 is taken as the D call from the table, unchecked against the DNA. TRBV21-1 has pseudogene status. The CDR3 is 16 amino acids. Here the CDR3 DNA reads TGTGCCAGCAGCCCAAACGGGGCTAGCGGACGGGGGGTGCAGTACTTC. Translation gives CASSPNGASGRGVQYF.

The chain joins TRBV11-2 to TRBJ2-3, with D possibly being TRBD1 (6 bases). Trimming took off 2 bases at V and 1 base at J, with 10 bases between the two ends. CDR1 is SGHAT and CDR2 is FQNNGV in the germline V gene. CDR3 length: 15 residues. This chain's CDR3 is CASSLQGYGTDTQYF. DNA of the CDR3: TGTGCCAGCAGCTTACAGGGGTACGGCACAGATACGCAGTATTTT.

The chain has TRBV7-2 and TRBJ2-3; D may be TRBD2 (6 bases). V lost 1 base, J lost 10 bases, and 15 bases lay in between. Germline-derived CDR1 and CDR2 are SGHTA and FQGNSA. The CDR3 length is 14 residues. CDR3 loop: CASSLDGWRGSQYF. The CDR3 DNA reads as TGTGCCAGCAGCTTAGATGGTTGGCGGGGCTCGCAGTATTTT.

The chain recombines TRBV3-1 (or the pseudogene TRBV3-2) with TRBJ2-7; D unclear. CDR3 length equals 16 residues. The germline V and J ends were trimmed by 2 bases and 0 bases, with 14 bases remaining between them. The germline CDR1 and CDR2 sequences are LGHDT and YNNKEL (reference sequence). The CDR3 sequence is CASSQNVAAPSYEQYF. DNA for the CDR3: TGTGCCAGCAGCCAAAATGTAGCAGCGCCCTCCTACGAGCAGTACTTC.

The chain links TRBV7-9 to TRBJ1-4; the D is unclear. From germline, CDR1 is SEHNR and CDR2 FQNEAQ (reference sequence). With 6 bases removed from V and 4 bases from J, the gap between germline ends came to 3 bases. The CDR3 sequence is 11 residues long. Here the CDR3 reads CASSYNEKLFF. The DNA of the CDR3 is TGTGCCAGCAGTTATAATGAAAAACTGTTTTTT.

This clone has just one count. The chain carries TRBV19 and TRBJ2-2, with 10 bases lining up with TRBD2. J gave up 1 base and V 4 bases, and 9 bases lay outside the gene matches. CDR3 length equals 18 residues. The germline V gene encodes CDR1 LNHDA and CDR2 SQIVND (reference sequence). CDR3: CASSTLKAGGKNTGELFF. The CDR3 bases are TGTGCCAGTAGTACCCTCAAAGCGGGAGGGAAGAACACCGGGGAGCTGTTTTTT.

V usage is TRBV19 and J usage is TRBJ1-5; 12 nucleotides line up with TRBD1. Germline CDR1 and CDR2: LNHDA and SQIVND (reference sequence). The CDR3 is made up of 20 amino acids. Germline trimming cut 3 bases from V and 2 bases from J; bases unmatched to any gene: 14. The CDR3 DNA reads TGTGCCAGTAGTATGAGACCGGCGGGACAGGGGGCGCGGGGCAATCAGCCCCAGCATTTT. Translation: CASSMRPAGQGARGNQPQHF.

The CDR3 here is CASSAAGTDNQPQHF. The CDR3 nucleotides read TGTGCCAGCAGCGCCGCCGGGACAGATAATCAGCCCCAGCATTTT. V and J are TRBV7-9 and TRBJ1-5, with 7 bases identical to TRBD1. CDR3 length: 15 residues. Trimming removed 5 bases from V and 4 bases from J; junction bases left unmatched: 8. Germline V lookup: CDR1 SEHNR, CDR2 FQNEAQ (reference sequence).

This sequence joins TRBV11-1 and TRBJ1-1; maybe TRBD1 (5 bases). Germline-derived CDR1 and CDR2 are SGHAT and FQDESV (reference sequence). The V and J ends lost 2 bases and 9 bases respectively, with 13 bases between them. The CDR3 is 13 amino acids. The CDR3 DNA reads TGTGCCAGCAGCTTACTGACAGCCAACCAAGCTTTCTTT. It yields the protein CASSLLTANQAFF.

The chain combines TRBV28 with TRBJ1-4; possible D gene TRBD1, 5 bases. Germline V gives CDR1 MDHEN, CDR2 SYDVKM. V gave up 4 bases and J gave up 5 bases, with 14 bases separating them. The CDR3 is 15 amino acids. The CDR3 DNA reads TGTGCCAGCAGTTCCTCCGGGACTCAAAATGAAAAACTGTTTTTT. Translation gives CASSSSGTQNEKLFF.

This chain joins TRBV9 and TRBJ2-1; 8 bases are a match to TRBD2. CDR3 length: 16 amino acids. With 2 bases clipped from V and 6 bases from J, the junction kept 10 bases outside the gene matches. Germline values: CDR1 SGDLS, CDR2 YYNGEE. The CDR3 coding sequence is TGTGCCAGCAGCGTCGCCCGAACGGGGGGGCCCAATGAGCAGTTCTTC. It yields the protein CASSVARTGGPNEQFF.

V usage is TRBV3-1 (or the pseudogene TRBV3-2) and J usage is TRBJ1-2, with D perhaps matching TRBD1 (5 bases). The CDR3 runs 15 residues. Trimming left V 6 bases short and J 1 base short, with 15 bases between. The V gene's germline CDR1 is LGHDT and CDR2 YNNKEL (reference sequence). The chain's CDR3 is CASRQGLQRNYGYTF. DNA for the CDR3: TGTGCCAGCAGGCAGGGTCTCCAACGTAACTATGGCTACACCTTC.

The rearrangement links TRBV5-1 to TRBJ2-2, with D possibly being TRBD1 (5 bases). Germline-derived CDR1 and CDR2 are SGHRS and YFSETQ. The CDR3 has 18 amino acids. Deletions cut 0 bases from V and 0 bases from J, with 15 bases between. DNA for the CDR3: TGCGCCAGCAGCTTGGCCCTTCCGACAGTACCGAACACCGGGGAGCTGTTTTTT. Its protein product is CASSLALPTVPNTGELFF.

The table lists this clone with a few counts. The chain employs TRBV3-1 (or the pseudogene TRBV3-2) and TRBJ2-3; D is uncertain. The V end was cut by 0 bases, the J end by 1 base, with 11 bases between. Per germline, CDR1 LGHDT and CDR2 YNNKEL (reference sequence). The CDR3 extends over 16 amino acids. The CDR3 loop reads CASSQDRVTRTDTQYF. The CDR3 DNA sequence: TGTGCCAGCAGCCAAGATCGCGTCACCCGCACAGATACGCAGTATTTT.

The V call is TRBV25-1, the J call TRBJ2-2; D remains ambiguous. V gave up 5 bases and J gave up 5 bases, with 12 bases separating them. CDR1 is MGHDK, CDR2 SYGVNS, per germline. This CDR3 is built from 14 residues. The CDR3 here is CASSPVLGTGELFF. The CDR3 coding sequence is TGTGCCAGCAGTCCCGTTCTCGGGACCGGGGAGCTGTTTTTT.

The V and J genes are TRBV28 and TRBJ2-3; 9 bases align to TRBD2. Germline CDR1 reads MDHEN; CDR2 reads SYDVKM. CDR3 length: 16 residues. Unmatched junction bases numbered 2, after V lost 0 bases and J lost 1 base. The CDR3 sequence: CASSLWVAGGTDTQYF. CDR3 nucleotides: TGTGCCAGCAGTTTATGGGTAGCGGGAGGCACAGATACGCAGTATTTT.

The chain links TRBV18 to TRBJ2-7; TRBD2 matches 7 bases. Trimming at V came to 5 bases and at J to 1 base, leaving 5 bases not matched to a gene. CDR1 and CDR2 (germline): KGHSH, LQKENI. This CDR3 has 14 residues. The CDR3 DNA is TGTGCCAGCTCAGGGGAGGGTTGGTCCTACGAGCAGTACTTC. It yields the protein CASSGEGWSYEQYF.

The V call is TRBV18, the J call TRBJ1-6; 10 nucleotides agree with TRBD1. Unmatched junction bases numbered 4, after V lost 5 bases and J lost 9 bases. Per germline, CDR1 KGHSH and CDR2 LQKENI. The CDR3 covers 14 residues. The CDR3 protein is CASSAGTGVSPLHF. CDR3 DNA sequence: TGTGCCAGCTCAGCCGGGACAGGGGTTTCACCCCTCCACTTT. Based on the CDR3 plus reference TRBV18 and TRBJ1-6, the full variable domain is NAGVMQNPRHLVRRRGQEARLRCSPMKGHSHVYWYRQLPEEGLKFMVYLQKENIIDESGMPKERFSAEFPKEGPSILRIQQVVRGDSAAYFCASSAGTGVSPLHFGNGTRLTVT.

The chain has TRBV5-5 and TRBJ2-1; D uncertain. Germline V gene lookup returns CDR1 SGHKS and CDR2 YYEKEE (reference sequence). The CDR3 extends over 14 amino acids. V lost 6 bases and J lost 6, with 16 bases in between. The DNA of the CDR3 is TGTGCCAGCACCCCAGGTTGGTTGCGCAATGAGCAGTTCTTC. Encoded protein: CASTPGWLRNEQFF. The entire variable domain, with the rest obtained from reference TRBV5-5 and TRBJ2-1, is as follows: DAGVTQSPTHLIKTRGQQVTLRCSPISGHKSVSWYQQVLGQGPQFIFQYYEKEERGRGNFPDRFSARQFPNYSSELNVNALLLGDSALYLCASTPGWLRNEQFFGPGTRLTVL.

This sequence joins TRBV2 and TRBJ1-5; no clear D gene. Between the trimmed V and J ends, which lost 4 bases and 2 bases, there was a span of 12 bases. The CDR3 runs to 15 residues. Germline loops: CDR1 SNHLY, CDR2 FYNNEI. This CDR3 reads CASSVTASGNQPQHF. CDR3 bases: TGTGCCAGCAGTGTAACGGCGAGCGGCAATCAGCCCCAGCATTTT.